This T cell receptor (beta chain) was recovered during a study of blood T cell repertoires in COVID-19. Background on the study: Sources were T cells, B-cell-depleted T cells, or PBMCs; the material itself was cDNA or gDNA.

Donors were grouped by their self-reported clinical history. Per the authors' pipeline: For nucleated cells, counts were estimated from reference gene primer amplification. Data came from immunoSEQ multiplex PCR; TCRdb stores just in-frame clones and leaves some out. V, J and clone size are taken as reported in that table, and D and trimming were inferred from the DNA itself. The repertoire consists of about 130,000 clones, with under 90% occurring once and the leading ten covering about 2.2%. Germline lookup yields CDR1 SNHLY and CDR2 FYNNEI. V was clipped by 7 bases and J by 3 bases; unmatched bases: 7. This CDR3 region has 14 residues.

Material for sequencing was PBMCs or T cells enriched from blood (not recorded which). The genes are TRBV2 and TRBJ1-1, with 8 nucleotides matching TRBD1. The clonotype originates from a middle-aged man with acute COVID-19. In nucleotides, the CDR3 is TGTGCCAGCATCCAGGACAGGGATGACACTGAAGCTTTCTTT. Translating gives CASIQDRDDTEAFF.